This TCR beta chain was captured by sequencing in a study of OX40 agonist ivuxolimab in advanced cancers. Overall study context: Patients with hepatocellular carcinoma, melanoma, renal cell or head and neck cancer made up the dose-escalation patients. Points from the study as a whole: Expanded clones belonging to CD8+ T cells outnumbered, on average, those of CD4+. At 0.1 to 3.0 mg/kg and by week 6, CD4+ and CD8+ T cells in the blood had expanded clonally.

Germline-derived CDR1 and CDR2 are SGHDT and YYEEEE. With 2 bases removed from V and 7 bases from J, the gap between germline ends came to 15 bases. This CDR3 has 14 amino acids. Profiled with immunoSEQ multiplex PCR; TCRdb holds only in-frame clones, not every one. The sample shows roughly 49,000 clones, approximately 79% of them seen only once. Remarks on this clone: Its target is not known.

The origin of this receptor is an adult with an advanced solid tumor such as melanoma, head and neck, liver or kidney cancer. This chain uses TRBV5-6 with TRBJ1-1; perhaps TRBD1 as D (6 bases). Specimen: CD4+ or CD8+ T cells sorted from blood, collected in a trial of the OX40 agonist ivuxolimab. The CDR3 is CASSFARGLSEAFF. CDR3 nucleotides: TGTGCCAGCAGCTTCGCCCGGGGGCTTAGTGAAGCTTTCTTT.